This TCR beta chain appears in the sequencing data of a study of blood T cell repertoires in COVID-19. Turning to the study itself: Italy, Spain and the United States were the sources of the convalescent and acute COVID-19 samples. From T cells, B-cell-depleted T cells, or PBMCs came the material, which was cDNA or gDNA.

The germline V gene encodes CDR1 SGHAT and CDR2 FQNNGV. There are 14 residues in the CDR3. Trimming shortened V by 4 bases and J by 0 bases, and 7 bases separated the two germline ends. Original analysis: The authors estimated nucleated cell counts from reference gene primer amplification. Clones were read by immunoSEQ multiplex PCR, and TCRdb kept only the in-frame ones, dropping some. The DNA gave D and trimming, while V, J and clone size come from that table. Of tens of thousands of clones listed, over 70% are singletons. The genes are TRBV11-2 and TRBJ1-3; D is unresolved. The receptor was isolated from a man aged 50 or older with active COVID-19. Sequencing input: peripheral blood. The CDR3 spells CASSSSGSGNTIYF. CDR3 sequence (DNA): TGTGCCAGCAGCTCCTCAGGCTCTGGAAACACCATATATTTT.